This paragraph reports one T cell receptor (beta chain). Its antigen remains unidentified. These data are taken from a study of cytomegalovirus exposure and HLA in healthy donors. The CDR3 is made up of 14 amino acids. Germline V lookup: CDR1 MNHNS, CDR2 SASEGT. 60 Vbeta and 13 Jbeta primers were used in PCR. The protocol was immunoSEQ multiplex PCR, while the TCRdb copy is restricted to in-frame clones and leaves out a portion. The table has fewer than 200,000 clones, around 75% seen once. The study's findings and limits: A missense variant in DCLRE1C was later tied to TCR beta V- and J-gene trimming. Within the data, a cluster of highly shared sequence variants was likely a sequencing artifact.

This chain connects TRBV6-1 to TRBJ2-2; 7 positions agree with TRBD2. This clonotype was sampled from a woman under 40 in good health and CMV-seronegative. The sample consisted of PBMCs. The CDR3 is CAVGREGLTGELFF. In DNA, the CDR3 is TGTGCAGTCGGAAGGGAGGGTTTGACCGGGGAGCTGTTTTTT.